The clone carrying this T cell receptor (beta chain) was seen only a few times. The target antigen is unknown. This specimen comes from a study of T cell responses to AZD1222 COVID-19 vaccine. Study overall: Second-dose intervals of approximately 4 or approximately 12 weeks were pooled.

Regarding the study as a whole: Vaccine-related CD4 TCRs covered spike, predominating at 160-218 and 743-854. A reported finding is that nearly half of spike-specific TCRs target unmutated variant regions. White British people made up most donors, females outnumbered males, and clonal diversity was possibly underestimated.

J was trimmed by 2 bases and V by 5 bases; bases with no gene match: 10. The CDR3 consists of 17 residues. CDR1 is SGHNT, CDR2 YYREEE, per germline (reference sequence). Data came from immunoSEQ multiplex PCR; TCRdb stores just in-frame clones and leaves some out. The sample includes about 100,000 clones, 92% of them seen just once. This TCR was recovered from an adult in good health. This sequence joins TRBV5-4 and TRBJ2-3; TRBD2 matches 11 bases. The source material was peripheral blood, sampled on day 0 of AZD1222 vaccination. CDR3 nucleotides: TGTGCCAGCAGTTCACGAGTAGCGGGAGGGCCCACAGATACGCAGTATTTT. It translates to CASSSRVAGGPTDTQYF.